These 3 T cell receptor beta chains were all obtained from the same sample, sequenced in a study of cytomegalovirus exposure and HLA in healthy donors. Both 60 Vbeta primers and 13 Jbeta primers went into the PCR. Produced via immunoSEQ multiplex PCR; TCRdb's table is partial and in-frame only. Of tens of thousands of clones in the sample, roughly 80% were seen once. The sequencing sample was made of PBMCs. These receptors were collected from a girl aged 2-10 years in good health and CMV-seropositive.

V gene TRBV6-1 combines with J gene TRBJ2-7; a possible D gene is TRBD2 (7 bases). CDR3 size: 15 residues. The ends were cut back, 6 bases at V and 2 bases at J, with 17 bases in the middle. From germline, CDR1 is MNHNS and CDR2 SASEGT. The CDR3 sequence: CASSLEGGPTYEQYF. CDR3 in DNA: TGTGCCAGCAGCCTCGAGGGGGGGCCGACCTACGAGCAGTACTTC.

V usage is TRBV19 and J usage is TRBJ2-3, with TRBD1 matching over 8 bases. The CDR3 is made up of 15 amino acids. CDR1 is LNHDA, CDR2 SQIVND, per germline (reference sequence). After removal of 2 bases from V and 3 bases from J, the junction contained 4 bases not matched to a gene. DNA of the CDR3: TGTGCCAGTAGTATAAAGACAGGGGAGACAGATACGCAGTATTTT. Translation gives CASSIKTGETDTQYF.

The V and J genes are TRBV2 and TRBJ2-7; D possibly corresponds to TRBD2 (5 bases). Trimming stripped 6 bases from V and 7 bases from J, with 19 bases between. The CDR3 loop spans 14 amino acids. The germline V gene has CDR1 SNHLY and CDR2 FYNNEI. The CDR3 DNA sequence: TGTGCCAGCAGCCCCCAGCCGAGGGTTCGGGAGCAGTACTTC. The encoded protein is CASSPQPRVREQYF.